The present entry profiles one T cell receptor beta chain with its context. Sequenced by immunoSEQ multiplex PCR; TCRdb stores in-frame clones only, minus some. The sample contains about 18,000 clones, just over 90% of which appear only once. V was clipped by 4 bases and J by 6 bases, with 15 bases between them. Germline values: CDR1 MDHEN, CDR2 SYDVKM. The CDR3 extends over 15 amino acids. The data originate from a study of B cell selection in AIRE deficiency. Regulatory T cells were sorted as CD4+CD25hiCD127low/negative cells. Healthy unrelated donors supplied the control samples. Sequencing input: CD4+CD25+ Tregs sorted from PBMCs. V and J are TRBV28 and TRBJ1-4; possible D gene TRBD1, 6 bases. This TCR was sampled from a human donor in good health. Written as DNA, the CDR3 is TGTGCCAGCAGTTCTCCGGCAGGGGAGGATGAAAAACTGTTTTTT. Its protein product is CASSSPAGEDEKLFF.